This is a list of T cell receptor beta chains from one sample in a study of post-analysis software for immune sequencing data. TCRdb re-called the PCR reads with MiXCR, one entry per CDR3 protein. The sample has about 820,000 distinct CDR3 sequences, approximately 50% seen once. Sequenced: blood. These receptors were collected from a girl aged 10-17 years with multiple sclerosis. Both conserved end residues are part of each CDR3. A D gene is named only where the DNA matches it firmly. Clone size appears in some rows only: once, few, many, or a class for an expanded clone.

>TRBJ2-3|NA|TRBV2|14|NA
TGTGCCGCTACACCCCAAGGCGGAACAGATACGCAGTATTTT
CAATPQGGTDTQYF
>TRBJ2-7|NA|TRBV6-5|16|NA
TGTGCCAGCAGTTACCGAGGGACCCTGGCGCCCTACGAGCAGTACTTC
CASSYRGTLAPYEQYF
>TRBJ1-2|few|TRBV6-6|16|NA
TGTGCCAGCAGTTACCCAACCCTGGGCCAGGTTTATGGCTACACCTTC
CASSYPTLGQVYGYTF
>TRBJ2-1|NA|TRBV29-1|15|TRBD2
TGCAGCGTTGAAGATCTTAGCGGGATGTCCAATGAGCAGTTCTTC
CSVEDLSGMSNEQFF
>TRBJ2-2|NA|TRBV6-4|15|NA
TGTGCCAGCATGCCCCGACACTCGAACACCGGGGAGCTGTTTTTT
CASMPRHSNTGELFF
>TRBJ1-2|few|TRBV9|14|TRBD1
TGTGCCAGCAGCCCCCTAGACAGGGGAGGTGGCTACACCTTC
CASSPLDRGGGYTF
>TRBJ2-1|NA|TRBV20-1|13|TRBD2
TGCAGTGCTAGAGTTCCGACTAGCGGGGAGCAGTTCTTC
CSARVPTSGEQFF
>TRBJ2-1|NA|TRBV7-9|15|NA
TGTGCCAGCAGCCTTAGCAGGGGATTGTACAATGAGCAGTTCTTC
CASSLSRGLYNEQFF
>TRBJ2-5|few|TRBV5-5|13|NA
TGTGCCAGCAGCCGGTCAGCACAAGAGACCCAGTACTTC
CASSRSAQETQYF
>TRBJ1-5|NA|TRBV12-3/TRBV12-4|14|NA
TGTGCCAGCAGTTTAAAGGGGGATGCTCAGCCCCAGCATTTT
CASSLKGDAQPQHF
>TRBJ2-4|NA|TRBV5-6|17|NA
TGTGCCAGCAGCTTGGTACGGGGTGGAATCACCAAAAACATTCAGCACTTC
CASSLVRGGITKNIQHF
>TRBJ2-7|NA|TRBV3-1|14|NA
TGTGCCAGCAGCCATAGGCAGGACCTCTGGGAGCAGTACTTC
CASSHRQDLWEQYF
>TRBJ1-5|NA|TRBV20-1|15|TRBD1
TGCAGTGCTAGAGGAGAGGCAGGGGGGAATCAGCCCCAGCATTTT
CSARGEAGGNQPQHF
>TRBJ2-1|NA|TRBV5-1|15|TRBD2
TGCGCCAGCAGCTTCTCTAGCGGGGGGTCCAATGAGCAGTTCTTC
CASSFSSGGSNEQFF
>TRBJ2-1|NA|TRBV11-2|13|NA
TGTGCCAGCGGCCGCTGGGGGGCATTTGAGCAGTTCTTC
CASGRWGAFEQFF
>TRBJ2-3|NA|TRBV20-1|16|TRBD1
TGCAGTGCTAGGCCTGGACAGGGGAAATTCACAGATACGCAGTATTTT
CSARPGQGKFTDTQYF
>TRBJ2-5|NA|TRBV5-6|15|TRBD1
TGTGCCAGCAGACAACACGGGACAGGGGGTCAGACCCAGTACTTC
CASRQHGTGGQTQYF
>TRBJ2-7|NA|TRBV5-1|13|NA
TGCGCCAGTCAGTTGTCTGGGTACAATGAGCAGTACTTC
CASQLSGYNEQYF
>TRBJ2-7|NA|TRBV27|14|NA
TGTGCCAGCAGTTTCGCACAGGAACACTACGAGCAGTACTTC
CASSFAQEHYEQYF
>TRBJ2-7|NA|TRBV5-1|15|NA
TGCGCCAGCAGCTTGGACGTAGCGGAGTCCTACGAGCAGTACTTC
CASSLDVAESYEQYF
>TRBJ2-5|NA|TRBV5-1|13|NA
TGCGCCAGCAGCTTGCACATCCAAGAGACCCAGTACTTC
CASSLHIQETQYF
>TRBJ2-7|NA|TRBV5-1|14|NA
TGCGCCAGCAGCGGCCAGGGAAGAGCCTACGAGCAGTACTTC
CASSGQGRAYEQYF
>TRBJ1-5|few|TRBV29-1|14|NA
TGCAGCGTTCGGGCAGGCTGGGGTAACCAGCCCCAGCATTTT
CSVRAGWGNQPQHF
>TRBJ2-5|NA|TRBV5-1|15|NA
TGCGCCAGCAGCTTGGACGTGACAGGGCGGGACACCCAGTACTTC
CASSLDVTGRDTQYF
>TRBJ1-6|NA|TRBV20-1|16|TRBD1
TGCAGTGCTAGAGACCTGGGACAGAATTATAATTCACCCCTCCACTTT
CSARDLGQNYNSPLHF
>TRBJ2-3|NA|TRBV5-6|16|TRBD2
TGTGCCAGCAGCTCCCGGGGGGGACGGTCCACAGATACGCAGTATTTT
CASSSRGGRSTDTQYF
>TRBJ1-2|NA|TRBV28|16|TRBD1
TGTGCCAGCAACGAACTAACGACAGGGCCTAACTATGGCTACACCTTC
CASNELTTGPNYGYTF
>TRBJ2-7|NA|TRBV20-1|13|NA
TGCAGCACTCGAAGATCCTCCTCCTACGAGCAGTACTTC
CSTRRSSSYEQYF
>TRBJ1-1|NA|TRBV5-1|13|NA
TGCGCCAGCAGCTTGACCGGGGCTGGTGAAGCTTTCTTT
CASSLTGAGEAFF
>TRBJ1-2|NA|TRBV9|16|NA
TGTGCCAGCAGCGTATCCACAGGACCAGCTAACTATGGCTACACCTTC
CASSVSTGPANYGYTF
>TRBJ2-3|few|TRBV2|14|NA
TGTGCCAGCAGTGACGGGTTCCTCACAGATACGCAGTATTTT
CASSDGFLTDTQYF
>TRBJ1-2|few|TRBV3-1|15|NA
TGTGCCAGCAGCCAAGATGCGCGATATTCCTATGGCTACACCTTC
CASSQDARYSYGYTF
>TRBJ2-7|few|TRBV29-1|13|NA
TGCAGCGTTGCCCAGCGGGTCTCCTACGAGCAGTACTTC
CSVAQRVSYEQYF
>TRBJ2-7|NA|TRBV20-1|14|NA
TGCAGTGCTAGAGAACCCCTCTTGGGTAACGAGCAGTACTTC
CSAREPLLGNEQYF
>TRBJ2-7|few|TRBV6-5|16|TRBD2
TGTGCCAGCAGTTACTCACAGACTAGCGGGAGGTACGAGCAGTACTTC
CASSYSQTSGRYEQYF
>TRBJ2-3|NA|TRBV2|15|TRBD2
TGTGCCAGCAGGGCGGGACTAGCTATACCAGATACGCAGTATTTT
CASRAGLAIPDTQYF
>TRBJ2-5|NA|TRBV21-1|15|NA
TGTGCCAGCAGCAAAATGACTAGCTGGGGAGAGACCCAGTACTTC
CASSKMTSWGETQYF
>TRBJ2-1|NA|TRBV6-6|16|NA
TGTGCCAGCAGTTACTTCCCAGCCTCGGGGTACAATGAGCAGTTCTTC
CASSYFPASGYNEQFF
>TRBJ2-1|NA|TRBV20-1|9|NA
TGCAGTGCGACCTATGAGCAGTTCTTC
CSATYEQFF
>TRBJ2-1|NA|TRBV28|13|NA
TGTGCCAGCAGTTTTTTCGGGCCGGCCGAGCAGTTCTTC
CASSFFGPAEQFF